This TCR beta chain was identified during a study of OX40 agonist ivuxolimab in advanced cancers. The overall study: Partial responses were recorded for three patients, including one with hepatocellular carcinoma and two with cutaneous melanoma.

Data came from immunoSEQ multiplex PCR; TCRdb stores just in-frame clones and leaves some out. The table lists about 43,000 clones, around 86% of them singletons. The ends were cut back, 0 bases at V and 2 bases at J, with 9 bases in the middle. Per germline, CDR1 SGHNT and CDR2 YENEEA. This CDR3 contains 15 residues. Of note for this clone: The antigen is undetermined.

Study outcomes and limitations: Relative to CD4+ cells, CD8+ T cells on average had more expanded clones. No determination was made of the antigen specificity of the expanded peripheral T cells. Dosing at 0.1 to 3.0 mg/kg was accompanied by clonal expansion of CD4+ and CD8+ blood T cells by week 6.

Sequencing used CD4+ or CD8+ T cells sorted from blood, obtained in a trial of the OX40 agonist ivuxolimab. The sequence was collected from an adult with an advanced solid tumor such as melanoma, head and neck, liver or kidney cancer. V is TRBV11-3 and J is TRBJ2-3, with D unclear. CDR3 protein: CASSLDVTFTDTQYF. In nucleotides, the CDR3 is TGTGCCAGCAGCTTAGATGTTACCTTCACAGATACGCAGTATTTT. Complete variable domain (other parts from reference TRBV11-3 and TRBJ2-3): EAGVVQSPRYKIIEKKQPVAFWCNPISGHNTLYWYLQNLGQGPELLIRYENEEAVDDSQLPKDRFSAERLKGVDSTLKIQPAELGDSAVYLCASSLDVTFTDTQYFGPGTRLTVL.